This T cell receptor beta chain comes out of a study of tumor-infiltrating lymphocytes in primary liver carcinoma (dated 2017 in TCRdb). General notes on the study: Surgical resection was performed in China between late 2015 and March 2016 on 5 or 6 patients with histopathologically diagnosed primary liver carcinoma. Tumors of the five patients were stage T1-T3 N0M0 with maximum diameters of about 4 to 10 cm. Technical replicate repertoires showed high reproducibility, with mean shared-clone rates approximately 0.87 and correlation coefficients above 0.95. Hepatocellular carcinoma (four) or combined HCC and intrahepatic cholangiocarcinoma (one) was present in the five patients, who were three men and two women aged 30 to 69 years. A total of some 35 specimens from 5 patients underwent TCRbeta repertoire sequencing, comprising about 25 tumor regions, 5 adjacent noncancerous liver tissues and 5 peripheral blood samples. Samples yielded roughly 3.5 to 7.5 million productive TCRbeta reads; read depth did not differ significantly between tissue types. The study combined TCRbeta repertoire sequencing, expression microarrays and whole-exome sequencing across five regions of each liver tumor, with adjacent normal tissue and blood. Findings and caveats that apply to the study as a whole: Repertoire overlap was higher between tumor regions (mean around 35%) than tumor-adjacent (roughly 17%) or tumor-blood (approximately 15%) pairs, consistent with antigen-driven expansion. Because only the TCR beta chain was sequenced and unpaired alpha chains were not captured, true repertoire diversity is likely underestimated. Comparison of CD4+ and CD8+ T cell repertoires was precluded by the use of bulk unsorted samples. With just a few patients in the study, the authors point out that the findings should be validated in a larger study. A significantly larger repertoire fraction was made up by the top 250 clones in tumors than in blood (p = 0.039).

TCRbeta-specific cDNA was reverse-transcribed from approximately 0.5 ug total RNA using a constant-region primer and ProtoScript II reverse transcriptase. TCRbeta libraries were built with three nested multiplex PCR rounds, a slightly modified ARM-PCR procedure. Each of the first two PCR rounds ran for roughly 11 cycles and used multiplex TRBV1-TRBV30 forward primers together with a Cbeta reverse primer. Sample barcodes and Illumina adapters were added in a final 25-cycle PCR with Deep VentR polymerase. Amplicons of 200-500 bp were gel-purified with a QIAquick gel extraction kit before sequencing. The TCRbeta amplicons were sequenced with 250-bp paired-end reads on an Illumina HiSeq 2500. In the original analysis: To recover full CDR3 sequences, reads were quality-trimmed using Trimmomatic v0.33 and paired reads were then merged using FLASH v1.2.11. V, D and J germline segments were assigned to the rearranged TCRbeta sequences by MiGEC v1.2.1b. Clonotype statistics and Shannon-Wiener diversity indices were calculated with VDJtools v1.0.0. To reduce sampling bias, subsequent analyses other than the diversity analysis used only the 250 most abundant clonotypes in each sample. TCRdb passed the public sequencing reads through fastp at Q25 and MiXCR, retaining productive beta sequences. When rows share a CDR3 protein, they turn into one entry using the most common DNA and genes. The V and J calls here are based on TCRdb, not the publication. This sample lists about 180,000 distinct CDR3 sequences; 50% to 75% were detected once. The ten largest clones take up approximately 67% of the sample.

The germline V gene encodes CDR1 SGHAT and CDR2 FQNNGV. From the cysteine up to the phenylalanine, the CDR3 has a length of 16 residues. The sequence is cut down to CDR3 DNA, 48 bases in frame from base 1. A remark on this clonotype: Its antigen is still unknown. This clone may be a read error of a much larger clone one base away.

TRIzol reagent was used to extract blood RNA from unsorted whole blood, while the DNeasy Blood & Tissue kit provided the germline DNA. Chronic HBV infection was present in the patients, and the patients were treatment-naive at sampling. Before surgery, approximately 4 milliliters of peripheral blood were drawn into K2EDTA tubes. The specimen sequenced was peripheral blood. The TCR sequence derives from a man between 35 and 55 years old with primary liver carcinoma and hepatitis B virus infection. The chain is assembled from TRBV11-2 and TRBJ2-2, and TRBD2 matches 10 of the central bases. The CDR3 protein is CASRRSGRKQAGELLF. The DNA is as follows: TGTGCCAGCAGACGTAGCGGGAGGAAGCAAGCCGGGGAGCTGTTGTTT.